The 23 T cell receptor beta chains given below trace back to one sample, sequenced in a study of regulatory dendritic cells for organ transplantation. Clones were sequenced by immunoSEQ multiplex PCR, and TCRdb holds only the in-frame ones, with some missing. Among 12,000 or so clones listed, around two thirds were seen once. CFSE-labeled sorted T cells met regulatory or mature dendritic cells for around 5 days. The antigens for these receptors are not known. The sequenced sample consisted of naive CD8+ T cells from blood cultured with dendritic cells. Subset denoted: CD45RA+ naive T cells. The receptors come from a human donor in good health.

This clone appeared a few times. The chain links TRBV6-1 to TRBJ2-1; TRBD2 might be the D (5 bases). In germline, CDR1 is MNHNS, CDR2 SASEGT. Deletions cut 2 bases from V and 6 bases from J, with 11 bases between. The CDR3 totals 14 residues. CDR3 in DNA: TGTGCCAGCAGTGAATGGCTAGCAGTCAATGAGCAGTTCTTC. It specifies CASSEWLAVNEQFF.

V and J are TRBV4-3 and TRBJ2-1; 9 positions agree with TRBD2. CDR1 and CDR2 from the germline V gene are LGHNA and YSLEER. This CDR3 has 16 amino acids. V lost 0 bases, J lost 4 bases, and 4 bases stayed unmatched. The CDR3 reads CASSQDSGGKYNEQFF. The CDR3 region has the DNA TGCGCCAGCAGCCAAGACAGCGGGGGGAAATACAATGAGCAGTTCTTC.

The rearrangement links TRBV9 to TRBJ2-3; 14 nucleotides agree with TRBD2. The CDR3 has 19 residues. Germline V gives CDR1 SGDLS, CDR2 YYNGEE. V trimming: 2 bases; J trimming: 0 bases; junction bases outside the gene matches: 8. CDR3 loop: CASSVLGTSGGASTDTQYF. CDR3 bases: TGTGCCAGCAGCGTCTTAGGGACTAGCGGGGGTGCTAGCACAGATACGCAGTATTTT.

The V gene is TRBV6-5, the J gene TRBJ2-7; weak D call: TRBD2 (5 bases). Trimming removed 5 bases from V and 4 bases from J, with 15 bases in between. The germline gives CDR1 MNHEY, CDR2 SVGAGI. The CDR3 runs to 14 residues. The CDR3 bases are TGTGCCAGCAGTGCGGGCCTTACGCAGTACGAGCAGTACTTC. It translates to CASSAGLTQYEQYF.

This clone was picked up a small number of times. This chain links TRBV4-3 with TRBJ2-3, with D possibly TRBD2 on 5 matching bases. V lost 1 base, J lost 1 base, and 6 bases lay in between. The CDR3 has 14 residues. CDR1 is LGHNA, CDR2 YSLEER, per germline. The CDR3 protein is CASSQGGRTDTQYF. The CDR3, as DNA: TGCGCCAGCAGCCAAGGCGGGCGCACAGATACGCAGTATTTT.

There are a few counts of this clone. This chain joins TRBV7-2 and TRBJ1-1; 11 bases fit TRBD1. The J segment lost 6 bases and the V segment lost 3 bases, leaving 18 bases of the junction unmatched. CDR3 length: 19 residues. In germline, CDR1 is SGHTA, CDR2 FQGNSA. The CDR3 here is CASSLGRTGGSGVSSEAFF. DNA for the CDR3: TGTGCCAGCAGCTTGGGCCGGACAGGGGGCAGCGGTGTTAGCTCTGAAGCTTTCTTT.

The rearrangement joins TRBV19 to TRBJ2-1; TRBD1 matches 7 bases. CDR3 length: 14 amino acids. Germline V gives CDR1 LNHDA, CDR2 SQIVND (reference sequence). The junction had 4 bases not matched to a gene; V was cut back by 5 bases and J by 3 bases. CDR3 protein: CASSSGGYYNEQFF. CDR3 DNA: TGTGCCAGTAGTTCAGGGGGTTACTACAATGAGCAGTTCTTC.

V and J are TRBV5-1 and TRBJ2-3, with 7 bases matching TRBD1. CDR3 size: 16 residues. Losses at the gene ends were 2 bases for V and 2 bases for J; bases not matched to a gene: 8. Germline V gene sequence: CDR1 SGHRS, CDR2 YFSETQ. This chain's CDR3 is CASSFGRDSFTDTQYF. The CDR3 bases are TGCGCCAGCAGCTTTGGCCGGGACAGTTTCACAGATACGCAGTATTTT. The variable domain in full, with the rest retrieved from reference TRBV5-1 and TRBJ2-3, is KAGVTQTPRYLIKTRGQQVTLSCSPISGHRSVSWYQQTPGQGLQFLFEYFSETQRNKGNFPGRFSGRQFSNSRSEMNVSTLELGDSALYLCASSFGRDSFTDTQYFGPGTRLTVL.

The rearrangement joins TRBV6-5 to TRBJ2-1, with D perhaps TRBD2 (5 bases). In germline, CDR1 is MNHEY, CDR2 SVGAGI. The CDR3 length is 14 residues. The germline V and J ends were trimmed by 0 bases and 8 bases, with 11 bases remaining between them. In DNA, the CDR3 is TGTGCCAGCAGTTACTCAAGCCTAGCCCATGAGCAGTTCTTC. This translates into CASSYSSLAHEQFF.

This chain joins TRBV19 and TRBJ2-7, with D possibly TRBD2 on 6 matching bases. The CDR3 is made up of 16 amino acids. Germline CDR1 is LNHDA and CDR2 is SQIVND (reference sequence). V was pared by 0 bases and J by 2 bases, with 14 bases between. The CDR3: CASSIEPSGPAYEQYF. DNA of the CDR3: TGTGCCAGTAGTATAGAGCCCAGCGGGCCTGCCTACGAGCAGTACTTC.

In the case of this clone: Other DNA sequences in this sample translate to the same CDR3. V gene TRBV13 combines with J gene TRBJ2-7; 10 bases match TRBD1. The CDR3 consists of 14 residues. The V gene's germline CDR1 is PRHDT and CDR2 FYEKMQ (reference sequence). After removal of 5 bases from V and 3 bases from J, the junction contained 4 bases not matched to a gene. CDR3 sequence reads: CASSSRDRGYEQYF. The CDR3 DNA is TGTGCCAGCAGCAGCCGGGACAGGGGCTACGAGCAGTACTTC.

The rearrangement uses TRBV4-1 and TRBJ1-6, with 9 nucleotides matching TRBD1. Germline values: CDR1 MGHRA, CDR2 YSYEKL. With V trimmed by 0 bases and J by 10 bases, 4 bases remained unmatched. The CDR3 length is 15 residues. Here the CDR3 DNA reads TGCGCCAGCAGCCAAGAGGGGACAGGGCTCTCACCCCTCCACTTT. It yields the protein CASSQEGTGLSPLHF.

This chain connects TRBV27 to TRBJ2-7; TRBD1 aligns across 7 bases. This CDR3 is 14 amino acids long. Germline-derived CDR1 and CDR2 are MNHEY and SMNVEV (reference sequence). V was pared by 6 bases and J by 2 bases, with 7 bases of the junction left unmatched. CDR3 nucleotides: TGTGCCAGCAGCTCCCGGGACAGCGCCTACGAGCAGTACTTC. It encodes CASSSRDSAYEQYF.

V is TRBV7-9 and J is TRBJ2-7; D gene ambiguous. Per the germline V gene, CDR1 is SEHNR and CDR2 is FQNEAQ (reference sequence). V lost 1 base, J lost 5 bases, and 6 bases lay in between. The CDR3 runs to 12 residues. CDR3 DNA: TGTGCCAGCAGCTTAGGTCAAAACGAGCAGTACTTC. The encoded protein is CASSLGQNEQYF.

Here the CDR3 reads CASSIVGSSYEQYF. In nucleotides, the CDR3 is TGTGCCAGTAGTATAGTGGGCAGTAGCTACGAGCAGTACTTC. This chain connects TRBV19 to TRBJ2-7; D gene unclear. Trimming took 1 base from V and 3 from J, leaving 10 bases between them. CDR3 size: 14 residues. Germline values: CDR1 LNHDA, CDR2 SQIVND (reference sequence). The full variable domain, completed using reference TRBV19 and TRBJ2-7, is DGGITQSPKYLFRKEGQNVTLSCEQNLNHDAMYWYRQDPGQGLRLIYYSQIVNDFQKGDIAEGYSVSREKKESFPLTVTSAQKNPTAFYLCASSIVGSSYEQYFGPGTRLTVT.

V gene TRBV10-3 combines with J gene TRBJ2-5, with D maybe TRBD1 (5 bases). The CDR3 covers 16 residues. Germline-derived CDR1 and CDR2 are ENHRY and SYGVKD. V was pared by 2 bases and J by 4 bases, with 17 bases between. This chain's CDR3 is CAISEPGLSGRETQYF. The CDR3 nucleotides are TGTGCCATCAGTGAGCCCGGTTTGTCAGGGCGAGAGACCCAGTACTTC.

This clone has a handful of counts. V and J are TRBV5-4 and TRBJ2-1; D is perhaps TRBD1 (6 bases). This CDR3 region has 13 residues. Germline-derived CDR1 and CDR2 are SGHNT and YYREEE (reference sequence). Trimming took 4 bases from V and 6 from J, leaving 11 bases between them. The CDR3 DNA sequence: TGTGCCAGCAGCCAAACAGGGCTCAATGAGCAGTTCTTC. Encoded protein: CASSQTGLNEQFF.

V gene TRBV6-5 combines with J gene TRBJ2-3, with 7 bases that match TRBD1. This CDR3 comprises 15 residues. Per germline, CDR1 MNHEY and CDR2 SVGAGI. V shed 8 bases and J 7 bases; nucleotides not matched to a gene: 15. CDR3 sequence reads: CASGTRGRGLNTQYF. CDR3 sequence (DNA): TGTGCCAGCGGTACGAGGGGCAGGGGGTTGAATACGCAGTATTTT.

The J gene is TRBJ1-4, the V gene TRBV25-1, with D tentatively TRBD1 (5 bases). V was pared by 2 bases and J by 8 bases, with 15 bases between. CDR3 length equals 15 residues. Germline assignment: CDR1 MGHDK and CDR2 SYGVNS. CDR3 loop: CASSESEGVWEKLFF. The CDR3 DNA follows: TGTGCCAGCAGTGAAAGCGAAGGGGTTTGGGAAAAACTGTTTTTT.

J is TRBJ2-7 and V is TRBV5-6; TRBD2 might be the D (5 bases). The germline V gene encodes CDR1 SGHDT and CDR2 YYEEEE. V lost 0 bases and J lost 4, with 14 bases in between. The CDR3 runs to 15 residues. The CDR3 spells CASSLEVGVTYEQYF. CDR3 DNA: TGTGCCAGCAGCTTGGAGGTCGGGGTTACGTACGAGCAGTACTTC.

This clone has only one observation. The chain links TRBV7-9 to TRBJ2-6, with a possible D match to TRBD1 (6 bases). There are 19 residues in the CDR3. Trimming stripped 6 bases from V and 0 bases from J, with 21 bases between. Germline V lookup: CDR1 SEHNR, CDR2 FQNEAQ (reference sequence). The CDR3 DNA reads TGTGCCAGCAGTTCTCCCTCCCGGGACATACCCTCTGGGGCCAACGTCCTGACTTTC. Its translation is CASSSPSRDIPSGANVLTF.

This clone was counted a single time. The chain uses TRBV19 and TRBJ2-3; 9 bases are a match to TRBD2. CDR3 length: 14 amino acids. Trimming cost V 10 bases and J 1 base; bases outside gene matches: 6. The germline CDR1 and CDR2 sequences are LNHDA and SQIVND (reference sequence). CDR3 in DNA: TGTGCCACCCAAATAGCGGGGGGCACAGATACGCAGTATTTT. Its translation: CATQIAGGTDTQYF.

Here the CDR3 DNA reads TGTGCCAGCAGCTTGACTACATGGGGCACTGAAGCTTTCTTT. It encodes CASSLTTWGTEAFF. The V gene is TRBV7-2, the J gene TRBJ1-1, with D uncertain. V was shortened by 3 bases and J by 4 bases, with 12 bases between the two germline ends. Germline V gene data show CDR1 as SGHTA and CDR2 as FQGNSA. The CDR3 extends over 14 amino acids. The complete variable domain, with remaining parts taken from reference TRBV7-2 and TRBJ1-1, reads GAGVSQSPSNKVTEKGKDVELRCDPISGHTALYWYRQSLGQGLEFLIYFQGNSAPDKSGLPSDRFSAERTGGSVSTLTIQRTQQEDSAVYLCASSLTTWGTEAFFGQGTRLTVV.